Listed below are T cell receptor beta chains from one sample, sequenced in a study of blood T cells in healthy people across ages. Using its own MiXCR run on the 5' RACE reads, TCRdb lists one record per CDR3 protein. The sample shows 1,800,000 or so distinct CDR3 sequences, approximately 40% of them seen only once. Sequenced: blood. These receptors came from a human donor in good health. Each CDR3 is given with its conserved first and last residue. A D gene is named only where the DNA matches it firmly. Only part of the rows carry a size: once, few, many, or a class if the clone is expanded.

v_gene: TRBV12-3/TRBV12-4; abundance: .; j_gene: TRBJ2-5; d_gene: TRBD1; CDR3nt: TGTGCCAGCCTCTCGACAGGGAACGAAGAGACCCAGTACTTC; CDR3aa: CASLSTGNEETQYF
v_gene: TRBV18; abundance: few; j_gene: TRBJ1-2; d_gene: .; CDR3nt: TGTGCCAGCTCACGGGGGCAGGACTCCAACTATGGTTACACCTTC; CDR3aa: CASSRGQDSNYGYTF
v_gene: TRBV5-5; abundance: few; j_gene: TRBJ1-2; d_gene: .; CDR3nt: TGTGCCAGCAGCAACCGTTCCGGGGGCGGTGGCTACACCTTC; CDR3aa: CASSNRSGGGGYTF
v_gene: TRBV12-5; abundance: .; j_gene: TRBJ2-5; d_gene: TRBD2; CDR3nt: TGTGCTAGTGGTCCAGCAGGGACTAGCGTTTGGTTGGAGACCCAGTACTTC; CDR3aa: CASGPAGTSVWLETQYF
v_gene: TRBV18; abundance: few; j_gene: TRBJ2-7; d_gene: .; CDR3nt: TGTGCCAGCTCACCTACCTTGAGGGACTCCTACGAGCAGTACTTC; CDR3aa: CASSPTLRDSYEQYF
v_gene: TRBV6-5; abundance: few; j_gene: TRBJ1-4; d_gene: TRBD1; CDR3nt: TGTGCCAGCAGTTCTAACAGGGGCATTGAAAAACTGTTTTTT; CDR3aa: CASSSNRGIEKLFF
v_gene: TRBV6-5; abundance: few; j_gene: TRBJ2-5; d_gene: .; CDR3nt: TGTGCCAGCAGTTACTCAGGACTTATACAAGAGACCCAGTACTTC; CDR3aa: CASSYSGLIQETQYF
v_gene: TRBV4-2; abundance: .; j_gene: TRBJ2-5; d_gene: .; CDR3nt: TGTGCCAGCAGCCAAGATGGGTTCCAAGAGACCCAGTACTTC; CDR3aa: CASSQDGFQETQYF
v_gene: TRBV21-1; abundance: .; j_gene: TRBJ2-7; d_gene: .; CDR3nt: TGTGCCAGCAGCAAAGAATTCCTGCCGGACCCCTACGAGCAGTACTTC; CDR3aa: CASSKEFLPDPYEQYF
v_gene: TRBV12-5; abundance: few; j_gene: TRBJ2-3; d_gene: TRBD1; CDR3nt: TGTGCTAGTGGTTTGAACAGGGGCTTACCAGGAGATACGCAGTATTTT; CDR3aa: CASGLNRGLPGDTQYF
v_gene: TRBV28; abundance: .; j_gene: TRBJ1-2; d_gene: TRBD1; CDR3nt: TGTGCCAGCAGTTTCCCAGGGGGGACAGGGAACTATGGCTACACCTTC; CDR3aa: CASSFPGGTGNYGYTF
v_gene: TRBV5-1; abundance: .; j_gene: TRBJ2-2; d_gene: .; CDR3nt: TGCGCCAGCAGTTGGGGGTTACAGAACACCGGGGAGCTGTTTTTT; CDR3aa: CASSWGLQNTGELFF
v_gene: TRBV7-9; abundance: .; j_gene: TRBJ1-2; d_gene: .; CDR3nt: TGTGCCAGCAGCTTTTCGATCGACGGCTACACCTTC; CDR3aa: CASSFSIDGYTF
v_gene: TRBV29-1; abundance: once; j_gene: TRBJ2-5; d_gene: .; CDR3nt: TGCAGCGTTGAACTCCGGGGAGGAGAGGAGACCCAGTACTTC; CDR3aa: CSVELRGGEETQYF
v_gene: TRBV9; abundance: .; j_gene: TRBJ2-7; d_gene: .; CDR3nt: TGTGCCAGCAGCGTAGACCCCCGAACCTACGAGCAGTACTTC; CDR3aa: CASSVDPRTYEQYF
v_gene: TRBV11-2; abundance: .; j_gene: TRBJ1-1; d_gene: TRBD1; CDR3nt: TGTGCCAGCAGCCCCACTGGACAGGGGAGCACTGAAGCTTTCTTT; CDR3aa: CASSPTGQGSTEAFF
v_gene: TRBV6-2/TRBV6-3; abundance: .; j_gene: TRBJ2-7; d_gene: .; CDR3nt: TGTGCCAGCAGTTCCGGAGGGGGCCGGAACGAGCAGTACTTC; CDR3aa: CASSSGGGRNEQYF
v_gene: TRBV2; abundance: .; j_gene: TRBJ1-2; d_gene: .; CDR3nt: TGTGCCAGCAGTCGACCCCCTAATTCGTCTGGCTACACCTTC; CDR3aa: CASSRPPNSSGYTF
v_gene: TRBV7-9; abundance: .; j_gene: TRBJ2-1; d_gene: .; CDR3nt: TGTGCCAGTAGCTTAGGGGACCGGAGCTCCTACAATGAGCAGTTCTTC; CDR3aa: CASSLGDRSSYNEQFF
v_gene: TRBV7-2; abundance: .; j_gene: TRBJ1-2; d_gene: .; CDR3nt: TGTGCCAGCAGCTTACCAGGGGCCCTGCTAGGCTACACCTTC; CDR3aa: CASSLPGALLGYTF
v_gene: TRBV20-1; abundance: few; j_gene: TRBJ1-2; d_gene: TRBD1; CDR3nt: TGCAGTGCTAGAGATCCCCAGGGACAGGGCAATGGCTACACCTTC; CDR3aa: CSARDPQGQGNGYTF
v_gene: TRBV5-1; abundance: .; j_gene: TRBJ2-3; d_gene: TRBD1; CDR3nt: TGCGCCAGCAACCGACAGGGGCCTAGCACAGATACGCAGTATTTT; CDR3aa: CASNRQGPSTDTQYF
v_gene: TRBV20-1; abundance: .; j_gene: TRBJ2-1; d_gene: .; CDR3nt: TGCAGTGCAAGGGCCTCGGGGTCCTACAATGAGCAGTTCTTC; CDR3aa: CSARASGSYNEQFF
v_gene: TRBV6-2/TRBV6-3; abundance: few; j_gene: TRBJ2-1; d_gene: .; CDR3nt: TGTGCCAGCAGTTACTCGAGTCGCGGGGTGGAGTTCTTC; CDR3aa: CASSYSSRGVEFF
v_gene: TRBV7-2; abundance: .; j_gene: TRBJ2-5; d_gene: TRBD1; CDR3nt: TGTGCCAGCAGCCGCTCACAGGGGGCGCGGGAGACCCAGTACTTC; CDR3aa: CASSRSQGARETQYF
v_gene: TRBV12-3/TRBV12-4; abundance: .; j_gene: TRBJ2-5; d_gene: .; CDR3nt: TGTGCCAGCAGTTTCCAGCGAAGAGAGACCCAGTACTTC; CDR3aa: CASSFQRRETQYF
v_gene: TRBV9; abundance: .; j_gene: TRBJ1-6; d_gene: .; CDR3nt: TGTGCCAGCAGCGGATTCGAGGGTCAATCACCCCTCCACTTT; CDR3aa: CASSGFEGQSPLHF
v_gene: TRBV14; abundance: many; j_gene: TRBJ2-5; d_gene: .; CDR3nt: TGTGCCAGCAGCCGACAGAACCAAGAGACCCAGTACTTC; CDR3aa: CASSRQNQETQYF
v_gene: TRBV4-2; abundance: few; j_gene: TRBJ2-5; d_gene: TRBD1; CDR3nt: TGTGCCAGCAGCCAACGAATCCGGACAGGGATAGAGACCCAGTACTTC; CDR3aa: CASSQRIRTGIETQYF
v_gene: TRBV20-1; abundance: .; j_gene: TRBJ2-7; d_gene: .; CDR3nt: TGCAGTGCTAGAGATAGGGGACAACCCTACGAGCAGTACTTC; CDR3aa: CSARDRGQPYEQYF
v_gene: TRBV9; abundance: .; j_gene: TRBJ1-2; d_gene: .; CDR3nt: TGTGCCAGCAGCTCCAGAGGGAACGTCTATGGCTACACCTTC; CDR3aa: CASSSRGNVYGYTF
v_gene: TRBV14; abundance: .; j_gene: TRBJ1-1; d_gene: TRBD1; CDR3nt: TGTGCCAGCAGCCTTACGCGGACAGGGCTTACTGAAGCTTTCTTT; CDR3aa: CASSLTRTGLTEAFF
v_gene: TRBV28; abundance: few; j_gene: TRBJ2-5; d_gene: .; CDR3nt: TGTGCCAGCAGTGCCTCCCGGGACGGACTTAAAATACAAGAGACCCAGTACTTC; CDR3aa: CASSASRDGLKIQETQYF
v_gene: TRBV5-6; abundance: .; j_gene: TRBJ2-3; d_gene: .; CDR3nt: TGTGCCAACAGCTTGGTTGCATCTGGCACAGATACGCAGTATTTT; CDR3aa: CANSLVASGTDTQYF
v_gene: TRBV5-1; abundance: few; j_gene: TRBJ2-5; d_gene: .; CDR3nt: TGCGCCAGCAGCCCCGAAGTATGGGAACAAGAGACCCAGTACTTC; CDR3aa: CASSPEVWEQETQYF
v_gene: TRBV20-1; abundance: .; j_gene: TRBJ2-3; d_gene: TRBD1; CDR3nt: TGCAGTGCTAGAGATAGGGGACAGGGCCACACAGATACGCAGTATTTT; CDR3aa: CSARDRGQGHTDTQYF
v_gene: TRBV11-2; abundance: few; j_gene: TRBJ2-3; d_gene: TRBD2; CDR3nt: TGTGCCAGCAGCTTAGATCCGAACCTAGCGGGGGGCGGTTGGGAAGATACGCAGTATTTT; CDR3aa: CASSLDPNLAGGGWEDTQYF
v_gene: TRBV18; abundance: .; j_gene: TRBJ1-5; d_gene: TRBD1; CDR3nt: TGTGCCAGCTCACCACAAGCCAGGGGGCACGTTCAGCCCCAGCATTTT; CDR3aa: CASSPQARGHVQPQHF
v_gene: TRBV20-1; abundance: .; j_gene: TRBJ2-5; d_gene: TRBD2; CDR3nt: TGCAGTGCTAGCCCACGGACTAGCGGGGGAAAAGAGACCCAGTACTTC; CDR3aa: CSASPRTSGGKETQYF
v_gene: TRBV20-1; abundance: .; j_gene: TRBJ2-2; d_gene: TRBD2; CDR3nt: TGCAGTGCTAGAGATCGAGCGAGCGGGGGGCCTCACGGGGAGCTGTTTTTT; CDR3aa: CSARDRASGGPHGELFF
v_gene: TRBV5-1; abundance: .; j_gene: TRBJ2-1; d_gene: .; CDR3nt: TGCGCCAGCAGCTTGGCAGGACAGGGGACTAGTGAGCAGTTCTTC; CDR3aa: CASSLAGQGTSEQFF
v_gene: TRBV12-3/TRBV12-4; abundance: .; j_gene: TRBJ1-2; d_gene: .; CDR3nt: TGTGCCAGCACCTGGGGTACGGACTACTATGGCTACACCTTC; CDR3aa: CASTWGTDYYGYTF
v_gene: TRBV20-1; abundance: .; j_gene: TRBJ2-5; d_gene: .; CDR3nt: TGCAGTGCTAGAGATTCCAGGGGTGGAGGGACCCAGTACTTC; CDR3aa: CSARDSRGGGTQYF
v_gene: TRBV9; abundance: .; j_gene: TRBJ2-5; d_gene: TRBD2; CDR3nt: TGTGCCAGCAGCGGAATAGCGGGGGGGCAAGAGACCCAGTACTTC; CDR3aa: CASSGIAGGQETQYF
v_gene: TRBV4-2; abundance: many; j_gene: TRBJ2-6; d_gene: .; CDR3nt: TGTGCCAGCAGCCAAGAATGGACGGTAGGGGCCAACGTCCTGACTTTC; CDR3aa: CASSQEWTVGANVLTF